This T cell receptor (beta chain) was captured in a study of T cells after yellow fever vaccination. Study as a whole: The fractions with low cell numbers were processed using SMART-Seq v4 Ultra Low Input. Study-level points and caveats: Peaking faster, on day 5 versus 15, the secondary response was nonetheless weaker.

Concerning this clonotype itself: The antigen is not known.

Germline values: CDR1 SGHVS, CDR2 FNYEAQ. CDR3 length: 16 residues. V shed 4 bases, J shed 0 bases, and the junction held 5 bases outside the gene matches. Researchers made TCR cDNA using 5'RACE template switching, and this step added a universal primer site and UMIs. TCRdb ran MiXCR on the 5' RACE reads and lists one entry per CDR3 protein. The data hold 100,000 to 150,000 distinct CDR3 sequences, with about 8.8% observed a single time. Specimen: CD8+ T cells sorted from PBMCs, collected on the day of the yellow fever booster vaccination. The source of this sequence is a man in his late teens or twenties who received the YFV17D yellow fever vaccine. The V and J genes are TRBV7-6 and TRBJ2-1; 8 bases line up with TRBD2. In DNA, the CDR3 is TGTGCCAGCAGCTCTTTAGCGGGGAACTCCTACAATGAGCAGTTCTTC. This encodes CASSSLAGNSYNEQFF.